This T cell receptor (beta chain) was captured in a study of blood T cells in healthy people across ages. Alongside a J-beta primer mix, a sample-barcoded 5' primer served in a second PCR lasting roughly 7 to 11 cycles. Sequencing of every sample gave 2.5 million or more CDR3-containing paired-end reads. TCRdb processed the 5' RACE reads anew with MiXCR; each CDR3 protein has one entry. Here the sample spans fewer than 2,000,000 distinct CDR3 sequences, approximately 40% being singletons. CDR3 size: 16 residues. Germline V gene data show CDR1 as SGHTA and CDR2 as FQGNSA. In the case of this clonotype: At one end, the junction sequence differs from germline, possibly due to a read error.

The chain recombines TRBV7-2 with TRBJ2-1, with 8 positions matching TRBD2. The source material was blood. The clonotype originates from a human donor in good health. In DNA, the CDR3 is TGTGCCAGCAGCTTAAGTAGCGGGATCTCCTACAATGGGCAGTTCTTC. This codes for CASSLSSGISYNGQFF.